A selection of T cell receptor beta chains follows, all from one sample in a study of control samples from healthy donors and cancer patients. Clones were read by immunoSEQ multiplex PCR, and TCRdb kept only the in-frame ones, dropping some. Among around 43,000 clones listed, about 93% were seen once. Sequenced sample: blood. The receptor set was obtained from a woman between 50 and 59 years old in good health. Both conserved end residues are part of each CDR3. The order of the fields is clone size, V gene, D gene, J gene, CDR3 protein, CDR3 DNA. A D gene is named only where the DNA matches it firmly. For some rows the clone size is stated as once, few or many, or as a class when expanded; others skip it.

.	TRBV29-1	TRBD1	TRBJ1-1	CSVRYRTGWDTEAFF	TGCAGCGTCCGGTACAGGACAGGTTGGGACACTGAAGCTTTCTTT
.	TRBV5-1	.	TRBJ1-2	CASSLVNAADYGYTF	TGCGCCAGCAGCTTGGTAAATGCGGCGGATTATGGCTACACCTTC
.	TRBV7-6	.	TRBJ2-5	CASSLRNLETQYF	TGTGCCAGCAGCTTAAGGAATCTAGAGACCCAGTACTTC
.	TRBV13	.	TRBJ1-4	CASSRSRGRTTNEKLFF	TGTGCCAGCAGCCGCAGTCGGGGCCGAACAACTAATGAAAAACTGTTTTTT
.	TRBV11-2	.	TRBJ2-2	CASSLGGVNTGELFF	TGTGCCAGCAGCTTAGGAGGGGTGAACACCGGGGAGCTGTTTTTT
once	TRBV6-2/TRBV6-3	TRBD2	TRBJ2-5	CASSPPAGGTQYF	TGTGCCAGCAGCCCTCCTGCGGGGGGGACCCAGTACTTC
.	TRBV18	TRBD1	TRBJ2-7	CASSREQGLGYEQYF	TGTGCCAGCTCACGGGAACAGGGGTTAGGCTACGAGCAGTACTTC
.	TRBV19	.	TRBJ1-6	CASSVSHRDSPLHF	TGTGCCAGTAGTGTCTCCCACAGGGATTCACCCCTCCACTTT
once	TRBV18	.	TRBJ1-1	CASSPKDMNTEAFF	TGTGCCAGCTCACCAAAGGACATGAACACTGAAGCTTTCTTT
.	TRBV29-1	TRBD2	TRBJ2-3	CSALGLAGGPDTQYF	TGCAGCGCCCTTGGACTAGCGGGGGGTCCAGATACGCAGTATTTT
.	TRBV5-6	TRBD2	TRBJ2-1	CATTSGGWNEQFF	TGTGCGACGACTAGCGGGGGGTGGAATGAGCAGTTCTTC
.	TRBV28	.	TRBJ2-2	CASRKESNTGELFF	TGTGCCAGCAGAAAAGAATCGAACACCGGGGAGCTGTTTTTT
.	TRBV29-1	TRBD1	TRBJ1-1	CSVEEAGGGTEAFF	TGCAGCGTTGAAGAAGCAGGGGGGGGCACTGAAGCTTTCTTT
once	TRBV28	.	TRBJ1-2	CASSLAGTFSYGYTF	TGTGCCAGCAGTTTGGCCGGGACGTTCTCCTATGGCTACACCTTC
.	TRBV7-2	TRBD2	TRBJ2-5	CASSLSGAGETQYF	TGTGCCAGCAGCCTTAGCGGGGCGGGAGAGACCCAGTACTTC
.	TRBV4-1	.	TRBJ1-5	CASSEGRANQPQHF	TGCGCCAGCAGCGAAGGAAGGGCCAATCAGCCCCAGCATTTT